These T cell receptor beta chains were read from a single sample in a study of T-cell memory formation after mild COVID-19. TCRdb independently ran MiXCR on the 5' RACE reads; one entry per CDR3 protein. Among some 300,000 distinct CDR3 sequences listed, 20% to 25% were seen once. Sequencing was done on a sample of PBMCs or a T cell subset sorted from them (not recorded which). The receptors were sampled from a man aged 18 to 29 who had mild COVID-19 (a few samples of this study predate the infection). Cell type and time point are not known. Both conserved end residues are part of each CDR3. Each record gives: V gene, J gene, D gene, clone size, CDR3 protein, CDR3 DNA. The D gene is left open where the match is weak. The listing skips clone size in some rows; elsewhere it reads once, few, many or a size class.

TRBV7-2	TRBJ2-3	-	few	CASSIQQGYTDTQYF	TGTGCCAGCTCCATACAGCAGGGGTACACAGATACGCAGTATTTT
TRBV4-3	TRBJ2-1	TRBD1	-	CASSRTGEPYNEQFF	TGCGCCAGCAGCCGGACAGGGGAGCCCTACAATGAGCAGTTCTTC
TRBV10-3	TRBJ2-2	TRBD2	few	CAIRPGTSDTGELFF	TGTGCCATCAGACCCGGGACTAGCGACACCGGGGAGCTGTTTTTT
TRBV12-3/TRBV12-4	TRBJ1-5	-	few	CASSFWNQPQHF	TGTGCCAGCAGTTTTTGGAATCAGCCCCAGCATTTT
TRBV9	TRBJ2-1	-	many	CASSTDLEQFF	TGTGCCAGCAGCACCGATCTTGAGCAGTTCTTC
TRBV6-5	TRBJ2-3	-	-	CASSYGAGGTDTQYF	TGTGCCAGCAGTTACGGGGCAGGGGGCACAGATACGCAGTATTTT
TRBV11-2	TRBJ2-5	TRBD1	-	CASTRTGMKGAAGETQYF	TGTGCCAGCACCCGGACAGGGATGAAGGGCGCCGCGGGGGAGACCCAGTACTTC
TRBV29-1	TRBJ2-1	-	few	CSVEVFNNEQFF	TGCAGCGTTGAAGTTTTTAACAATGAGCAGTTCTTC
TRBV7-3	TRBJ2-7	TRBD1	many	CASSPGQGSKQYF	TGTGCCAGCAGCCCTGGACAGGGGAGTAAGCAGTACTTC
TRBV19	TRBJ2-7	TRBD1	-	CASHKTGAYEQYF	TGTGCCAGTCATAAGACAGGGGCCTACGAGCAGTACTTC
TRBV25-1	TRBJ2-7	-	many	CASSDSLYEQYF	TGTGCCAGCAGCGACAGCCTCTACGAGCAGTACTTC
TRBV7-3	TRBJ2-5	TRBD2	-	CASSLVAGRGTQYF	TGTGCCAGCAGCCTAGTAGCGGGGAGGGGGACCCAGTACTTC
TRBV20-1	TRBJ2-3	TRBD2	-	CPLPRGGNTQYF	TGCCCTCTCCCGCGGGGGGGCAATACGCAGTATTTT
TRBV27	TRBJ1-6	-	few	CASSSLVDSPLHF	TGTGCCAGCAGTTCTCTGGTTGATTCACCCCTCCACTTT
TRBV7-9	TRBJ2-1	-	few	CASSFPLDGAYNEQFF	TGTGCCAGCAGCTTCCCTTTGGACGGGGCCTACAATGAGCAGTTCTTC
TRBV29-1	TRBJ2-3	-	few	CSSHWGPSDTQYF	TGCAGCTCCCATTGGGGGCCATCAGATACGCAGTATTTT
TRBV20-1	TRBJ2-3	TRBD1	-	CSARALSQGAQDTQYF	TGCAGTGCTAGAGCCCTATCACAGGGGGCGCAGGATACGCAGTATTTT
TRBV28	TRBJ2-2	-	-	CASLTGLSTGELFF	TGTGCCAGCCTTACGGGACTGAGCACCGGGGAGCTGTTTTTT
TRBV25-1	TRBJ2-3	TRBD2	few	CASSGERGGWSSTDTQYF	TGTGCCAGCAGTGGCGAGCGGGGGGGATGGTCTAGCACAGATACGCAGTATTTT
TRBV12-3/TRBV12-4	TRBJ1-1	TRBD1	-	CASRHTGGNTEAFF	TGTGCCAGCAGACATACAGGGGGGAACACTGAAGCTTTCTTT
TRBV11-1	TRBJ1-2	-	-	CASTNLQGADYGYTF	TGTGCCAGCACCAACCTACAAGGGGCCGACTATGGCTACACCTTC
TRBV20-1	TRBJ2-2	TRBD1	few	CSARPWDRGNTGELFF	TGCAGTGCTAGACCTTGGGACAGGGGGAACACCGGGGAGCTGTTTTTT
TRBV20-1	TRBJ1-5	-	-	CSARAGAYNQPQHF	TGCAGTGCTAGAGCCGGGGCATACAATCAGCCCCAGCATTTT
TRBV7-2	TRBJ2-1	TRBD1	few	CASSVRDRTYNEQFF	TGTGCCAGCAGCGTCCGGGACAGGACCTACAATGAGCAGTTCTTC
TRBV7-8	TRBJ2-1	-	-	CASSAAGTLYNEQFF	TGTGCCAGCAGCGCAGCCGGGACACTTTACAATGAGCAGTTCTTC
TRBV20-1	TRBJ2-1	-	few	CSARGGVSYNEQFF	TGCAGTGCTAGGGGTGGGGTGTCCTACAATGAGCAGTTCTTC
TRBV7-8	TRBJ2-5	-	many	CASSLRNRDPKETQYF	TGTGCCAGCAGCTTAAGGAACAGGGACCCCAAGGAGACCCAGTACTTC
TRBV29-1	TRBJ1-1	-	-	CSAGLGDTEAFF	TGCAGCGCGGGACTAGGAGACACTGAAGCTTTCTTT
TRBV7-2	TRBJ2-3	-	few	CASKGGGHTDTQYF	TGTGCCAGCAAGGGGGGAGGACACACAGATACGCAGTATTTT
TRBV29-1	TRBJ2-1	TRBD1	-	CSVVFGDSNEQFF	TGCAGCGTTGTATTCGGGGACAGCAATGAGCAGTTCTTC
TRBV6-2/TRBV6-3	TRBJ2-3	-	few	CASSYARDGGSSTDTQYF	TGTGCCAGCAGTTACGCCCGGGACGGTGGGTCAAGCACAGATACGCAGTATTTT
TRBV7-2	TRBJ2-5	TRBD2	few	CASSLWTSGGIQETQYF	TGTGCCAGCAGCTTATGGACTAGCGGGGGAATCCAAGAGACCCAGTACTTC
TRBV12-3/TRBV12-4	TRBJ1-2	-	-	CASSPHDRSDGYTF	TGTGCCAGCAGTCCACACGACAGGAGCGATGGCTACACCTTC
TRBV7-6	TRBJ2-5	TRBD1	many	CASSLGGTGLQETQYF	TGTGCCAGCAGCTTAGGGGGGACAGGCCTACAAGAGACCCAGTACTTC
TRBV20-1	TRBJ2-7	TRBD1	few	CSARSGQGGYEQYF	TGCAGTGCTAGGTCGGGACAGGGGGGTTACGAGCAGTACTTC
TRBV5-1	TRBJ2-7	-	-	CASSLEPESYEQYF	TGCGCCAGCAGCTTGGAGCCGGAGTCCTACGAGCAGTACTTC
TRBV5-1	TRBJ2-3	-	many	CASSFWGRDTQYF	TGCGCCAGCAGCTTCTGGGGGCGGGATACGCAGTATTTT
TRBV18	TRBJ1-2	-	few	CASSPTGESNYGYTF	TGTGCCAGCTCACCAACGGGGGAATCTAACTATGGCTACACCTTC
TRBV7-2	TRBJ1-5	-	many	CASSLGSAVHQPQHF	TGTGCCAGCAGCTTAGGTTCGGCAGTTCATCAGCCCCAGCATTTT
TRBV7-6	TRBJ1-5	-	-	CASSPFSANQPQHF	TGTGCCAGCAGCCCCTTTTCCGCCAATCAGCCCCAGCATTTT
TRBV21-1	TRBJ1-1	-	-	CASSNEIRAYTEAFF	TGTGCCAGCAGCAATGAGATTAGGGCCTACACTGAAGCTTTCTTT
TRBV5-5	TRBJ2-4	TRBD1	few	CASSLAFRGAKNIQYF	TGTGCCAGCAGCCTTGCATTCAGGGGGGCCAAAAACATTCAGTACTTC
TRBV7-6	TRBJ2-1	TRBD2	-	CASSLELSGTSGGSGDEQFF	TGTGCCAGCAGCTTAGAGCTCTCCGGGACTAGCGGGGGCTCAGGGGATGAGCAGTTCTTC
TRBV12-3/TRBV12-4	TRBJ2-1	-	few	CASTPVSGEQFF	TGTGCCAGCACCCCAGTGTCCGGGGAGCAGTTCTTC
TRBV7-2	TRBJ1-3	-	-	CASSFTGGNTIYF	TGTGCCAGCAGCTTTACAGGGGGAAACACCATATATTTT
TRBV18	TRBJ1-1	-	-	CASSVMVPSNEALF	TGTGCCAGCTCAGTCATGGTACCCTCCAATGAAGCTTTATTT
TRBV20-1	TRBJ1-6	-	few	CSARRESGFSGSPLHF	TGCAGTGCTAGGAGGGAGTCCGGGTTTTCAGGGTCACCCCTCCACTTT
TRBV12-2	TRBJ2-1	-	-	CASRGCTGTIHNEQFF	TGTGCAAGTCGCGGATGTACCGGGACTATACACAATGAGCAGTTCTTC
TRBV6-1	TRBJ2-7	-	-	CASSESPRHEQYF	TGTGCCAGCAGTGAATCGCCCCGGCACGAGCAGTACTTC
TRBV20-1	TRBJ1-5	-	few	CSARVSGDYGAQHF	TGCAGTGCTAGAGTATCCGGGGACTATGGAGCCCAGCATTTT
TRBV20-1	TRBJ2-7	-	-	CSARDFSDTDSYEQYF	TGCAGTGCTAGAGATTTTTCGGACACGGACTCCTACGAGCAGTACTTC
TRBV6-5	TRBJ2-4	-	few	CASSYQNKGIQYF	TGTGCCAGCAGTTACCAGAACAAGGGCATTCAGTACTTC
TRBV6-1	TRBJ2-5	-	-	CASSVQGRETQYF	TGTGCCAGCAGTGTACAGGGTCGGGAGACCCAGTACTTC
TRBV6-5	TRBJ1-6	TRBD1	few	CASRGPGQSYSPLHF	TGTGCCAGCAGGGGACCGGGACAGAGCTATTCACCCCTCCACTTT
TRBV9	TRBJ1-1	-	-	CASTLDTLNTEAFF	TGTGCCAGCACCTTGGACACACTAAACACTGAAGCTTTCTTT
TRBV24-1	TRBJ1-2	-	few	CATSGVAAEELRGYTF	TGTGCCACCAGTGGAGTTGCGGCAGAGGAACTTCGAGGCTACACCTTC
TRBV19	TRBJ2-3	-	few	CASSFYSTDTQYF	TGTGCCAGTAGTTTCTACTCGACAGATACGCAGTATTTT